These 3 T cell receptor beta chains were sequenced from one sample in a study of T-cell memory formation after mild COVID-19. TCRdb itself ran the 5' RACE reads through MiXCR, one entry per CDR3 protein. The sample yields around 150,000 distinct CDR3 sequences, around a third seen once. The sequencing input was PBMCs or a T cell subset sorted from them (not recorded which). The receptor source for this set is an adult woman who had mild COVID-19 (a few samples of this study predate the infection). Cell type and time point are not known.

This clonotype was seen a handful of times. The chain recombines TRBV20-1 with TRBJ2-1; D possibly uses TRBD1 or TRBD2 (6 bases each). The V end was cut by 2 bases, the J end by 6 bases, with 20 bases between. The germline gives CDR1 DFQATT, CDR2 SNEGSKA (reference sequence). The CDR3 length is 16 residues. In DNA form, the CDR3 reads TGCAGTGCTAGACAACGAGGGGGGCCGCATCGCAATGAGCAGTTCTTC. This sequence encodes CSARQRGGPHRNEQFF.

The CDR3 region is CASSKANSPLHF. The CDR3 DNA is TGTGCCAGCAGCAAGGCGAATTCACCCCTCCACTTT. This chain uses TRBV7-9 with TRBJ1-6; D ambiguous. This CDR3 contains 12 residues. CDR1 and CDR2 from the germline V gene are SEHNR and FQNEAQ (reference sequence). The V end lost 5 bases, the J end lost 7 bases, and 6 bases lay between the germline ends.

This clonotype was counted only a few times. The genes are TRBV21-1 and TRBJ2-7. TRBV21-1 is shown as a pseudogene. The CDR3 has 14 residues. CDR3 sequence reads: CASSKSGARYEQYF. The CDR3 bases are TGTGCCAGCAGCAAGAGTGGAGCACGTTACGAGCAGTACTTC.